A single T cell receptor beta chain is shown here with its context. The second PCR ran about 6 to 12 cycles with a sample-barcoded 5' primer and J-beta primers. Via MiXCR, TCRdb re-called the 5' RACE reads, giving one row per CDR3 protein. The sample lists some 1.5 million distinct CDR3 sequences; roughly 43% were seen once. This specimen belongs to a study of blood T cells in healthy people across ages. The CDR3 is 13 residues long. CDR1 is KGHSH and CDR2 is LQKENI in the germline V gene. V was pared by 6 bases and J by 8 bases, with 13 bases between. This receptor was taken from a woman younger than 35 in good health. Sample: blood. The chain uses TRBV18 and TRBJ1-4; D is uncertain. The CDR3 DNA reads as TGTGCCAGCTCTGGGCACGTCGACGAAAAACTGTTTTTT. Translated, it gives CASSGHVDEKLFF.